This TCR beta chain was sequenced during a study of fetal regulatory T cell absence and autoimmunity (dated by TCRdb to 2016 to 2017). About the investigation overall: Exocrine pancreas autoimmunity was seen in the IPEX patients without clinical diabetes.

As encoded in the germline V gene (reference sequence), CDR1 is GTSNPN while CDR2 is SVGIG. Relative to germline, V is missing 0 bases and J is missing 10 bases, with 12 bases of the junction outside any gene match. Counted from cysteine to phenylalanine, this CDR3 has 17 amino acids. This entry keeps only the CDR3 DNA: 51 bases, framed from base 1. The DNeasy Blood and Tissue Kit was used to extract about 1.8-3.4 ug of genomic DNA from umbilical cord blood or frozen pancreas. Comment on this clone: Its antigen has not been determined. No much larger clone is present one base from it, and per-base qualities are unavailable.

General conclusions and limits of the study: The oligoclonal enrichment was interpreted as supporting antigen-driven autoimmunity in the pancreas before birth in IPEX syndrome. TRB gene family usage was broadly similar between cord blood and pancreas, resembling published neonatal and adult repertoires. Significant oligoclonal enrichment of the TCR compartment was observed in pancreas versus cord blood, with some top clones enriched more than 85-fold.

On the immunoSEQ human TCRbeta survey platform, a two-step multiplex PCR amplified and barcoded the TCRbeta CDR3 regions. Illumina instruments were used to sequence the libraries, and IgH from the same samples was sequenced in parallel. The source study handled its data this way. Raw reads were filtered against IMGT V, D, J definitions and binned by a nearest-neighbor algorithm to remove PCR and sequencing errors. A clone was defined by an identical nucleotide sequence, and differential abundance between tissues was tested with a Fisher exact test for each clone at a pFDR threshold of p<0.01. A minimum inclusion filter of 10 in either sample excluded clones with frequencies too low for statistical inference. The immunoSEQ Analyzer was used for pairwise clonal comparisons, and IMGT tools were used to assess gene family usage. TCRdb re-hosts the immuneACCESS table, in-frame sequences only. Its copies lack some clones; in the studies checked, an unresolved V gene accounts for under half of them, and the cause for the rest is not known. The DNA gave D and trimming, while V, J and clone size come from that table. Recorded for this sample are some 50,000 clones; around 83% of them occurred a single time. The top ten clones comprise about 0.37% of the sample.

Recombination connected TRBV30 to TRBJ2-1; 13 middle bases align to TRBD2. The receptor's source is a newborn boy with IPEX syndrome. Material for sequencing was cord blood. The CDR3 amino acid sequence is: CAWSVPHPGLAGDEQFF. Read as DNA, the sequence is TGTGCCTGGAGTGTACCCCACCCAGGACTAGCGGGAGACGAGCAGTTCTTC.